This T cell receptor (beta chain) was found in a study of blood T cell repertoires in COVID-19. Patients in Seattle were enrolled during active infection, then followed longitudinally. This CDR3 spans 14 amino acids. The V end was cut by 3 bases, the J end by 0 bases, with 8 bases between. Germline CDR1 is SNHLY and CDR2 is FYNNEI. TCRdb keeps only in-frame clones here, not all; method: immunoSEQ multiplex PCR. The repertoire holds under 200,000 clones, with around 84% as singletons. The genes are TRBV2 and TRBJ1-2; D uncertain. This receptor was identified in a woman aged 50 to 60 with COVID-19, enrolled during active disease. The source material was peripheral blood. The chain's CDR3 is CASSDQSPNYGYTF. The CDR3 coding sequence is TGTGCCAGCAGTGACCAGTCCCCTAACTATGGCTACACCTTC.